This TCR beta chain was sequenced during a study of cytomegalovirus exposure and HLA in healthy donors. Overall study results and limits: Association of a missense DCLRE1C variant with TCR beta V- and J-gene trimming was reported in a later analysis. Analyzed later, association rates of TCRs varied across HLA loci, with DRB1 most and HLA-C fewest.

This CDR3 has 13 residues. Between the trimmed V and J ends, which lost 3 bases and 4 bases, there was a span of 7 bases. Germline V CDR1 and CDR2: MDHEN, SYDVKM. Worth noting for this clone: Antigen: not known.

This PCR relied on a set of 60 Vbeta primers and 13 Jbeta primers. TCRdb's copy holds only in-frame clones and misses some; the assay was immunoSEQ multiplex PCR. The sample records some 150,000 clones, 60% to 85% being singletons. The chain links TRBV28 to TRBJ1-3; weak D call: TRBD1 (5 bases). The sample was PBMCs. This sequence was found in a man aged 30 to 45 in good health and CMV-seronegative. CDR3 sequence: CASSLTAGNTIYF. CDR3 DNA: TGTGCCAGCAGTTTGACAGCGGGAAACACCATATATTTT.